This T cell receptor (beta chain) was captured by sequencing in a study of blood T cell repertoires in COVID-19. V lost 4 bases and J lost 2, with 15 bases in between. The CDR3 is 16 residues long. In germline, CDR1 is SGDLS, CDR2 YYNGEE. Cohort 3 donors were reported recovered after two negative PCRs, clearance, or symptom resolution. Only in-frame clones appear in the TCRdb table, and some are missing; sequencing was by immunoSEQ multiplex PCR. The sample includes 200,000 to 250,000 clones, 70% to 90% of them seen just once. This sequence joins TRBV9 and TRBJ2-2; TRBD2 might be the D (6 bases). Sequenced input: PBMCs or T cells enriched from blood (not recorded which). This sequence originates from a man aged 35-49 years who had recovered from COVID-19. CDR3 in DNA: TGTGCCAGCAGCCCCTTAGGAGGGGACAACACCGGGGAGCTGTTTTTT. Amino acids: CASSPLGGDNTGELFF. Combining the CDR3 with reference TRBV9 and TRBJ2-2 gives the whole variable domain DSGVTQTPKHLITATGQRVTLRCSPRSGDLSVYWYQQSLDQGLQFLIQYYNGEERAKGNILERFSAQQFPDLHSELNLSSLELGDSALYFCASSPLGGDNTGELFFGEGSRLTVL.